These 32 T cell receptor beta chains share one sample of origin, sequenced in a study of radiation and T cells in renal cell carcinoma. TCRdb's table, derived via immunoSEQ multiplex PCR, lists solely in-frame clones and lacks some. The repertoire holds tens of thousands of clones, with 80% as singletons. Noted time point: blood 2 weeks post-SBRT. Treatment noted: 15 Gy SBRT to primary tumor, nephrectomy 4 weeks later. The material sequenced was blood, taken from a patient whose treatment included radiotherapy and nephrectomy. The receptors originated from a woman in her seventies with renal cell carcinoma.

This clone was seen only a few times. The chain has TRBV5-4 and TRBJ2-5; 7 bases match TRBD1. Germline V CDR1 and CDR2: SGHNT, YYREEE (reference sequence). The CDR3 runs to 13 residues. V shed 3 bases and J 3 bases; nucleotides not matched to a gene: 2. The CDR3: CASSYGTEETQYF. The CDR3 DNA is TGTGCCAGCAGCTATGGGACAGAAGAGACCCAGTACTTC.

CDR3 nucleotide sequence: TGTGCCTGGAGTGTACTTTCGTACCAAGAGACCCAGTACTTC. Its translation: CAWSVLSYQETQYF. The chain links TRBV30 to TRBJ2-5, with D unresolved. V lost 0 bases, J lost 0 bases, and 8 bases lay in between. The CDR3 extends over 14 amino acids. The germline CDR1 and CDR2 sequences are GTSNPN and SVGIG (reference sequence).

CDR3 in amino acids: CASSPRQGYEQYF. The CDR3 DNA reads TGTGCCAGCTCACCACGACAGGGCTACGAGCAGTACTTC. The rearrangement links TRBV18 to TRBJ2-7, with 7 bases lining up with TRBD1. CDR3 length equals 13 residues. Germline V gives CDR1 KGHSH, CDR2 LQKENI. Losses at the gene ends were 1 base for V and 3 bases for J; bases not matched to a gene: 0.

This chain links TRBV19 with TRBJ2-7; possible D gene TRBD2, 6 bases. Germline V gene lookup returns CDR1 LNHDA and CDR2 SQIVND (reference sequence). This CDR3 region has 11 residues. The germline V and J ends were trimmed by 10 bases and 6 bases, with 13 bases remaining between them. CDR3 nucleotides: TGTGCCACCCTCTCGGGGGTCGAGCAGTACTTC. Its protein product is CATLSGVEQYF.

This chain joins TRBV18 and TRBJ2-7, with 9 bases fitting TRBD2. The germline CDR1 and CDR2 sequences are KGHSH and LQKENI. This CDR3 contains 16 residues. V trimming: 3 bases; J trimming: 6 bases; junction bases outside the gene matches: 12. CDR3 nucleotide sequence: TGTGCCAGCTCACCGGTACGGGCGGGAGGGCCTTCCGAGCAGTACTTC. Translated: CASSPVRAGGPSEQYF.

The chain combines TRBV4-3 with TRBJ2-1; a possible D gene is TRBD1 (6 bases). The CDR3 is 14 amino acids. Germline values: CDR1 LGHNA, CDR2 YSLEER. V dropped 2 bases and J dropped 5 bases, with 10 bases sitting between them. The CDR3 protein is CASSQLDRNNEQFF. As DNA, the CDR3 is TGCGCCAGCAGCCAATTGGACAGAAACAATGAGCAGTTCTTC.

The gene calls are TRBV21-1 and TRBJ2-1. TRBV21-1 is marked as a pseudogene. The CDR3 extends over 11 amino acids. CDR3 residues: CASSEAGEQFF. The CDR3 DNA sequence: TGTGCCAGCAGCGAGGCAGGCGAGCAGTTCTTC.

The genes are TRBV5-4 and TRBJ1-1; D gene uncertain. Trimming pared 4 bases from V and 0 bases from J, leaving 16 bases between. The CDR3 has 16 amino acids. Germline loops: CDR1 SGHNT, CDR2 YYREEE (reference sequence). CDR3 DNA: TGTGCCAGCAGCCCTGTCGGGGTTCTAATGAACACTGAAGCTTTCTTT. It yields the protein CASSPVGVLMNTEAFF.

The V gene is TRBV5-6, the J gene TRBJ2-5; either TRBD1 or TRBD2 may supply D (7 bases each). Germline CDR1 and CDR2: SGHDT and YYEEEE. CDR3 length equals 15 residues. Trimming cost V 2 bases and J 2 bases, with 13 bases left between them. The CDR3 region has the DNA TGTGCCAGCAGCTTCAGGGGGACTACGCAAGAGACCCAGTACTTC. Translation: CASSFRGTTQETQYF.

The chain is built from TRBV6-5 and TRBJ2-7; 10 bases match TRBD1. The CDR3 length is 14 residues. The germline V gene encodes CDR1 MNHEY and CDR2 SVGAGI. The V gene end was trimmed by 7 bases and the J gene end by 7 bases; junction bases not matched to a gene: 10. CDR3 loop: CASTTGTGAIEQYF. The CDR3 DNA reads as TGTGCCAGCACCACAGGGACAGGGGCTATAGAGCAGTACTTC.

The chain joins TRBV10-2 to TRBJ2-5; the match to TRBD2 covers 10 bases. CDR1 is WSHSY, CDR2 SAAADI, per germline. The length of the CDR3 is 14 residues. V trimming: 4 bases; J trimming: 6 bases; junction bases outside the gene matches: 5. The CDR3 loop is CASSVASGGQTQYF. In nucleotides, the CDR3 is TGCGCCAGCAGTGTGGCTAGCGGGGGTCAGACCCAGTACTTC.

The V and J genes are TRBV19 and TRBJ1-4; D is unresolved. Trimming stripped 4 bases from V and 7 bases from J, with 13 bases between. The CDR3 is made up of 14 amino acids. Germline CDR1 and CDR2: LNHDA and SQIVND (reference sequence). CDR3 DNA: TGTGCCAGTAGTAGGTTGGTAGATCCTGAAAAACTGTTTTTT. Translated, it gives CASSRLVDPEKLFF.

V and J are TRBV2 and TRBJ2-3; no reliable D call. V lost 2 bases and J lost 5, with 5 bases in between. CDR1 and CDR2 from the germline V gene are SNHLY and FYNNEI. The CDR3 totals 12 residues. The DNA for the CDR3 is TGTGCCAGCAGTGAATCGGGAGATACGCAGTATTTT. Protein sequence: CASSESGDTQYF.

The chain uses TRBV7-2 and TRBJ1-1; 7 bases match TRBD1. CDR3 length equals 15 residues. Trimming removed 5 bases from V and 1 base from J; junction bases left unmatched: 7. The germline V gene has CDR1 SGHTA and CDR2 FQGNSA. Written as DNA, the CDR3 is TGTGCCAGCAGCACTAGACAGGGAGGGAACACTGAAGCTTTCTTT. Translation gives CASSTRQGGNTEAFF.

The rearrangement links TRBV19 to TRBJ2-7; tentatively, D is TRBD1 or TRBD2 (5 bases each). V lost 7 bases to trimming and J lost 5 bases, with 24 bases between them. The CDR3 covers 16 residues. Looked up from germline, CDR1 is LNHDA and CDR2 is SQIVND (reference sequence). The CDR3 DNA follows: TGTGCCAGTAATGGCCCGGGGCCCCAGGGCTTCCACGAGCAGTACTTC. It specifies CASNGPGPQGFHEQYF.

The V gene is TRBV7-2, the J gene TRBJ2-5; D might be TRBD1 or TRBD2, each matching 5 bases. The CDR3 consists of 13 residues. V was shortened by 8 bases and J by 2 bases, with 12 bases between the two germline ends. Germline V gene sequence: CDR1 SGHTA, CDR2 FQGNSA. For the CDR3, the DNA is TGTGCCAGCTCCAGGGAGATTCAAGAGACCCAGTACTTC. Translation gives CASSREIQETQYF.

The chain uses TRBV28 and TRBJ2-7; 8 bases are shared with TRBD2. Trimming removed 3 bases from V and 7 bases from J; junction bases left unmatched: 8. Looked up from germline, CDR1 is MDHEN and CDR2 is SYDVKM. The CDR3 consists of 14 residues. CDR3 in amino acids: CASSLGTRAREQYF. The CDR3 DNA sequence: TGTGCCAGCAGTTTGGGGACTAGAGCCAGAGAGCAGTACTTC.

This clone has more than one count but fewer than ten. V and J are TRBV14 and TRBJ2-4, with 7 bases lining up with TRBD2. This CDR3 has 15 residues. After removal of 4 bases from V and 4 bases from J, the junction contained 7 bases not matched to a gene. CDR1 SGHDN and CDR2 FVKESK come from the germline V gene. The CDR3 DNA reads as TGTGCCAGCAGCCGCACCGGGGGGTCAAAAAACATTCAGTACTTC. As protein: CASSRTGGSKNIQYF.

The chain couples TRBV5-4 to TRBJ1-1, with TRBD1 as a possible D gene (5 bases). The ends were cut back, 4 bases at V and 4 bases at J, with 23 bases in the middle. In germline, CDR1 is SGHNT, CDR2 YYREEE (reference sequence). The CDR3 contains 17 residues. CDR3 in amino acids: CASSPIGGGTILTEAFF. Here the CDR3 DNA reads TGTGCCAGCAGCCCAATCGGTGGGGGTACAATCCTCACTGAAGCTTTCTTT.

The genes are TRBV30 and TRBJ2-6; D remains unclear. With 0 bases removed from V and 0 bases from J, the gap between germline ends came to 9 bases. Germline V gene data show CDR1 as GTSNPN and CDR2 as SVGIG (reference sequence). The CDR3 spans 16 residues. As DNA, the CDR3 is TGTGCCTGGAGTGTACCGCTCCTCTCTGGGGCCAACGTCCTGACTTTC. Its translation is CAWSVPLLSGANVLTF.

The chain couples TRBV19 to TRBJ2-3; 12 positions agree with TRBD2. This CDR3 region has 16 residues. Germline V gene data show CDR1 as LNHDA and CDR2 as SQIVND (reference sequence). The J segment lost 0 bases and the V segment lost 9 bases, leaving 7 bases of the junction unmatched. The CDR3 DNA reads as TGTGCCAGCAGACTAGCGGGAGTCCTTAGCACAGATACGCAGTATTTT. It translates to CASRLAGVLSTDTQYF.

This chain links TRBV7-8 with TRBJ2-7, with 7 bases lining up with TRBD2. This CDR3 comprises 15 residues. The ends lost 5 bases at V and 2 bases at J; junction bases unmatched: 9. Germline-derived CDR1 and CDR2 are SGHVS and FQNEAQ. The CDR3 nucleotides are TGTGCCAGCAGCCCCAGTGGGGGGGGAGCCTACGAGCAGTACTTC. This codes for CASSPSGGGAYEQYF.

The chain couples TRBV5-1 to TRBJ2-3; 14 nucleotides agree with TRBD2. V lost 4 bases, J lost 1 base, and 8 bases stayed unmatched. This CDR3 spans 18 amino acids. Germline-derived CDR1 and CDR2 are SGHRS and YFSETQ. CDR3 sequence (DNA): TGCGCCAGCAGCCCGGGACTAGCGGGGGTTCTCGGCACAGATACGCAGTATTTT. The encoded protein is CASSPGLAGVLGTDTQYF.

This chain links TRBV5-6 with TRBJ1-6; D perhaps matches TRBD1 (6 bases). The CDR3 is made up of 17 amino acids. V gave up 0 bases and J gave up 8 bases, with 18 bases separating them. Germline CDR1 is SGHDT and CDR2 is YYEEEE. The CDR3 coding sequence is TGTGCCAGCAGCTTGGTTAGTACAGGGCGGCTTGATTCACCCCTCCACTTT. Translated: CASSLVSTGRLDSPLHF.

This clone was found many times. CDR3 nucleotides: TGTGCCAGCAGCCCCTCGGGGCTGACAGGGAAAAATTCACCCCTCCACTTT. This gives the protein CASSPSGLTGKNSPLHF. The chain recombines TRBV7-9 with TRBJ1-6; TRBD1 aligns across 7 bases. The CDR3 contains 17 residues. Looked up from germline, CDR1 is SEHNR and CDR2 is FQNEAQ (reference sequence). Trimming removed 5 bases from V and 7 bases from J; junction bases left unmatched: 14.

V and J are TRBV25-1 and TRBJ2-5; D is ambiguous. This CDR3 spans 15 amino acids. With 3 bases removed from V and 7 bases from J, the gap between germline ends came to 18 bases. CDR1 MGHDK and CDR2 SYGVNS come from the germline V gene. The CDR3 region is CASSDPQTGLATQYF. DNA for the CDR3: TGTGCCAGCAGTGACCCTCAGACGGGCCTCGCGACCCAGTACTTC.

The chain uses TRBV28 and TRBJ2-1, with a weak D call TRBD1 (7 bases). The CDR3 is made up of 13 amino acids. Looked up from germline, CDR1 is MDHEN and CDR2 is SYDVKM. V was pared by 10 bases and J by 7 bases, with 17 bases between. The DNA of the CDR3 is TGTGCCATCGGAGGGGGCGTGGGGAATGAGCAGTTCTTC. This sequence encodes CAIGGGVGNEQFF.

The chain has TRBV7-2 and TRBJ1-3; possibly TRBD1 for D (5 bases). CDR3 length: 18 amino acids. V lost 4 bases and J lost 0, with 19 bases in between. The germline gives CDR1 SGHTA, CDR2 FQGNSA. CDR3 nucleotide sequence: TGTGCCAGCAGCTCATATACGTGGACACAAAGCTCTGGAAACACCATATATTTT. As protein: CASSSYTWTQSSGNTIYF.

The sample holds one count of this clone. This rearrangement joins TRBV21-1 to TRBJ1-5; the table's D call of TRBD1 was not tested on the DNA. TRBV21-1 is flagged as a pseudogene. The CDR3 extends over 16 amino acids. The CDR3 region is CASTWDRGLHDQPQHF. The CDR3 nucleotides are TGTGCCAGCACCTGGGACAGGGGGCTTCATGATCAGCCCCAGCATTTT.

J is TRBJ2-5 and V is TRBV7-9; TRBD1 or TRBD2 may be the D gene (5 bases each). V was pared by 5 bases and J by 5 bases, with 18 bases between. The germline CDR1 and CDR2 sequences are SEHNR and FQNEAQ (reference sequence). This CDR3 comprises 15 residues. The CDR3 is CASSLRDQRTETQYF. The CDR3, as DNA: TGTGCCAGCAGCCTCCGGGACCAACGGACGGAGACCCAGTACTTC.

This chain links TRBV6-6 with TRBJ2-1; D might be TRBD1 or TRBD2, each matching 5 bases. Between the trimmed V and J ends, which lost 0 bases and 10 bases, there was a span of 13 bases. Germline loops: CDR1 MNHNY, CDR2 SVGAGI (reference sequence). CDR3 length equals 14 residues. CDR3 residues: CASSYSDSREEQFF. The CDR3 nucleotides read TGTGCCAGCAGTTACTCAGACAGCAGGGAGGAGCAGTTCTTC.

V usage is TRBV19 and J usage is TRBJ2-1; the D gene is possibly TRBD1 (6 bases). The germline V gene has CDR1 LNHDA and CDR2 SQIVND (reference sequence). The CDR3 is made up of 15 amino acids. The V gene lost 8 bases and the J gene lost 4 bases, with 18 bases spanning the gap. CDR3 sequence: CASRGQGQLYNEQFF. CDR3 DNA sequence: TGTGCCAGTCGCGGGCAGGGGCAGCTATACAATGAGCAGTTCTTC.